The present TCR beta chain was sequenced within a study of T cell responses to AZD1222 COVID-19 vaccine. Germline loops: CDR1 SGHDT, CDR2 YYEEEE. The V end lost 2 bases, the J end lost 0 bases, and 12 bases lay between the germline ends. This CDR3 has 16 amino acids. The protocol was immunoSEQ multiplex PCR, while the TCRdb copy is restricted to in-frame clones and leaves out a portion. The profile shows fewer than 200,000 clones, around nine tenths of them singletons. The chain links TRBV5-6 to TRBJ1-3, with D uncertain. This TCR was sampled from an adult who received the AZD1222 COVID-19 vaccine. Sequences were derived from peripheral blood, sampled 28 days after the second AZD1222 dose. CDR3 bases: TGTGCCAGCAGCTTATATGTAGTGAGCTCTGGAAACACCATATATTTT. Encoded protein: CASSLYVVSSGNTIYF.